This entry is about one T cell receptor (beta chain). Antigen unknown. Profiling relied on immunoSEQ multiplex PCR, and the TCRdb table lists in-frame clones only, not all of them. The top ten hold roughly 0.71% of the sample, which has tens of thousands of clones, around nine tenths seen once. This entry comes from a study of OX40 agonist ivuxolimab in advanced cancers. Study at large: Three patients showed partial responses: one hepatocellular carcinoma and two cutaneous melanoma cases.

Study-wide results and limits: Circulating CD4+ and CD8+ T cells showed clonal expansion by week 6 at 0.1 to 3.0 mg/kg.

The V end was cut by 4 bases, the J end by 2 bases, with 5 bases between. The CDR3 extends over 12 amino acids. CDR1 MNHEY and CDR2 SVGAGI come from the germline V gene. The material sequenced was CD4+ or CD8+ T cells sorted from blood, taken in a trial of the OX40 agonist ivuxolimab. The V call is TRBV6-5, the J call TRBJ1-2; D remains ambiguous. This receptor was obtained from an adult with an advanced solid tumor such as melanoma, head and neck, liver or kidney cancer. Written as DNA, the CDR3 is TGTGCCAGCAGTTCACAGAACTATGGCTACACCTTC. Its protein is CASSSQNYGYTF.